Shown below are 32 T cell receptor beta chains from a single sample sequenced in a study of blood T cell repertoires in COVID-19. Clones were sequenced by immunoSEQ multiplex PCR, and TCRdb holds only the in-frame ones, with some missing. The sample consists of about 210,000 clones, around nine tenths of them appearing once. The material sequenced was peripheral blood. The source of these receptors is a man younger than 35 with active or convalescent COVID-19.

Here the CDR3 DNA reads TGTGCCAGCAGTTACTCGGCCAATTCACCCCTCCACTTT. It translates to CASSYSANSPLHF. V and J are TRBV6-5 and TRBJ1-6; D is unresolved. The CDR3 totals 13 residues. The germline gives CDR1 MNHEY, CDR2 SVGAGI. Trimming shortened V by 0 bases and J by 7 bases, and 4 bases separated the two germline ends.

The rearrangement links TRBV2 to TRBJ1-1; possible D gene TRBD1, 6 bases. The CDR3 loop spans 16 amino acids. The V end was cut by 7 bases, the J end by 0 bases, with 18 bases between. CDR1 and CDR2 from the germline V gene are SNHLY and FYNNEI. The CDR3 protein is CASNINGQGLNTEAFF. CDR3 DNA: TGTGCCAGCAACATAAACGGGCAGGGGTTGAACACTGAAGCTTTCTTT.

This clone was found once. The chain uses TRBV19 and TRBJ1-1, with TRBD1 matching over 7 bases. Germline assignment: CDR1 LNHDA and CDR2 SQIVND (reference sequence). Trimming cost V 10 bases and J 10 bases; bases outside gene matches: 9. CDR3 length equals 11 residues. As DNA, the CDR3 is TGTGCCACCAGGACAGGATCAGGAGCTTTCTTT. Residues: CATRTGSGAFF.

This rearrangement joins TRBV6-1 to TRBJ2-4; 9 nucleotides match TRBD2. The CDR3 consists of 16 residues. Per the germline V gene, CDR1 is MNHNS and CDR2 is SASEGT. Unmatched junction bases numbered 4, after V lost 4 bases and J lost 0 bases. As DNA, the CDR3 is TGTGCCAGCAGTGCCCTAGCGGGATTAGCCAAAAACATTCAGTACTTC. It specifies CASSALAGLAKNIQYF.

The chain has TRBV6-5 and TRBJ2-7, with 10 bases aligning to TRBD2. V shed 11 bases and J 6 bases; nucleotides not matched to a gene: 16. CDR1 is MNHEY and CDR2 is SVGAGI in the germline V gene. This CDR3 has 15 residues. CDR3 sequence (DNA): TGTGCCGCCGCCCCCGTAGCGGGAGGCCCGGGCGAGCAGTACTTC. Protein product: CAAAPVAGGPGEQYF.

The gene calls are TRBV11-3 and TRBJ2-1, with 8 bases matching TRBD2. This CDR3 spans 16 amino acids. Per germline, CDR1 SGHNT and CDR2 YENEEA. With V trimmed by 6 bases and J by 7 bases, 14 bases remained unmatched. CDR3 bases: TGTGCCAGCAGTCTAGGGACCAGCGGGAGTAAGAATGAGCAGTTCTTC. Its translation is CASSLGTSGSKNEQFF.

The chain has TRBV5-1 and TRBJ1-3; no clear D gene. This CDR3 is 14 amino acids long. Germline lookup yields CDR1 SGHRS and CDR2 YFSETQ. Trimming took 3 bases from V and 0 from J, leaving 7 bases between them. CDR3 nucleotides: TGCGCCAGCAGCTCCGGGTCCTCTGGAAACACCATATATTTT. It specifies CASSSGSSGNTIYF.

For the CDR3, the DNA is TGTGCCACCAGCAGAACACAGGGGCCCGGTGAAAAACTGTTTTTT. Encoded protein: CATSRTQGPGEKLFF. The V and J genes are TRBV15 and TRBJ1-4; 7 positions agree with TRBD1. CDR3 length equals 15 residues. CDR1 is LNHNV and CDR2 is YYDKDF in the germline V gene (reference sequence). The J segment lost 7 bases and the V segment lost 2 bases, leaving 7 bases of the junction unmatched.

The chain has TRBV7-2 and TRBJ1-6; 8 bases line up with TRBD1. V was pared by 4 bases and J by 9 bases, with 11 bases of the junction left unmatched. The CDR3 covers 16 residues. Germline CDR1 is SGHTA and CDR2 is FQGNSA. CDR3 amino acids: CASSSPRTGIISPLHF. The CDR3 nucleotides read TGTGCCAGCAGCTCCCCTCGGACAGGGATCATTTCACCCCTCCACTTT.

The chain links TRBV28 to TRBJ1-5; D is undetermined. Germline-derived CDR1 and CDR2 are MDHEN and SYDVKM. CDR3 length equals 13 residues. Trimming removed 4 bases at V and 3 bases at J, with 7 bases between. The CDR3 DNA reads TGTGCCAGCAGTTCGCGCACCAATCAGCCCCAGCATTTT. This gives the protein CASSSRTNQPQHF.

The chain couples TRBV6-2 or TRBV6-3 to TRBJ2-1; 16 bases map to TRBD2. Germline V lookup: CDR1 MNHEY, CDR2 SVGEGT. Losses at the gene ends were 6 bases for V and 6 bases for J; bases not matched to a gene: 5. This CDR3 is built from 16 residues. CDR3 nucleotides: TGTGCCAGCAGCGCGGGACTAGCGGGAGGGCTCAATGAGCAGTTCTTC. It translates to CASSAGLAGGLNEQFF.

The genes are TRBV30 and TRBJ2-3, with D tentatively TRBD1 (7 bases). Between the trimmed V and J ends, which lost 3 bases and 2 bases, there was a span of 12 bases. The CDR3 runs to 14 residues. In germline, CDR1 is GTSNPN, CDR2 SVGIG (reference sequence). Here the CDR3 DNA reads TGTGCCTGGAGGGGGGGACAGCACACAGATACGCAGTATTTT. Encoded protein: CAWRGGQHTDTQYF.

This CDR3 reads CASSVVPGEAFF. The CDR3 DNA follows: TGTGCCAGCAGCGTAGTACCGGGTGAAGCTTTCTTT. This chain joins TRBV9 and TRBJ1-1, with unresolved D. Germline V lookup: CDR1 SGDLS, CDR2 YYNGEE. Between the trimmed V and J ends, which lost 0 bases and 7 bases, there was a span of 7 bases. The CDR3 consists of 12 residues.

The chain recombines TRBV14 with TRBJ2-5; 14 bases map to TRBD2. CDR1 and CDR2 from the germline V gene are SGHDN and FVKESK. CDR3 length: 16 amino acids. V was clipped by 4 bases and J by 5 bases; unmatched bases: 6. CDR3 loop: CASSRGLAGVWETQYF. The CDR3 nucleotides are TGTGCCAGCAGCCGGGGACTAGCGGGAGTGTGGGAGACCCAGTACTTC.

The chain is built from TRBV27 and TRBJ1-3; maybe TRBD1 (6 bases). This CDR3 region has 13 residues. Looked up from germline, CDR1 is MNHEY and CDR2 is SMNVEV (reference sequence). The V and J ends lost 6 bases and 2 bases respectively, with 8 bases between them. The CDR3 DNA sequence: TGTGCCAGCAGAACAGGGACTGGAAACACCATATATTTT. Encoded protein: CASRTGTGNTIYF.

In its sample, this clone was seen once. The CDR3 sequence is CASSPAGLADLYEQYF. As DNA, the CDR3 is TGTGCCAGCTCACCGGCGGGACTAGCGGACCTCTACGAGCAGTACTTC. The chain uses TRBV18 and TRBJ2-7; 11 bases are shared with TRBD2. The CDR3 has 16 amino acids. Trimming took 3 bases from V and 3 from J; bases not matched to a gene: 7. Per germline, CDR1 KGHSH and CDR2 LQKENI.

The V and J genes are TRBV5-1 and TRBJ2-1; D is ambiguous. The CDR3 loop spans 14 amino acids. Trimming stripped 7 bases from V and 0 bases from J, with 11 bases between. The germline V gene encodes CDR1 SGHRS and CDR2 YFSETQ. The CDR3 sequence: CASRALDSYNEQFF. The CDR3, as DNA: TGCGCCAGCCGAGCGCTAGACTCCTACAATGAGCAGTTCTTC.

This clone showed up just once. Other nucleotide sequences from this sample produce the same CDR3. The chain joins TRBV5-1 to TRBJ2-5, with TRBD2 matching 7 bases. This CDR3 is built from 14 residues. The ends lost 4 bases at V and 0 bases at J; junction bases unmatched: 3. CDR1 is SGHRS and CDR2 is YFSETQ in the germline V gene. The CDR3 here is CASSLGGYQETQYF. CDR3 bases: TGCGCCAGCAGCCTGGGAGGGTACCAAGAGACCCAGTACTTC.

For this clone: The junction and the germline gene differ at one end; a read error may be behind it. This chain connects TRBV7-7 to TRBJ2-1; the match to TRBD2 covers 8 bases. The CDR3 has 14 amino acids. CDR1 SSHAT and CDR2 FNYEAQ come from the germline V gene (reference sequence). The CDR3, as DNA: TGTGCTAGCAGCCGCGGACTAGCTGCCAATGAGCAGTTCTTC. It encodes CASSRGLAANEQFF.

The chain recombines TRBV9 with TRBJ2-1; 11 bases are a match to TRBD2. V lost 0 bases to trimming and J lost 12 bases; unmatched junction nucleotides: 11. The CDR3 is made up of 16 amino acids. The germline V gene has CDR1 SGDLS and CDR2 YYNGEE. CDR3 amino acids: CASSVESVSGRAGQFF. CDR3 nucleotide sequence: TGTGCCAGCAGCGTAGAGAGCGTTAGCGGGAGGGCCGGGCAGTTCTTC.

The chain is built from TRBV7-9 and TRBJ1-2, with TRBD1 as a possible D gene (5 bases). This CDR3 is built from 14 residues. Trimming stripped 1 base from V and 6 bases from J, with 12 bases between. Per the germline V gene, CDR1 is SEHNR and CDR2 is FQNEAQ (reference sequence). CDR3 coding DNA: TGTGCCAGCAGCTTAGAACATTCGGGGGATGGCTACACCTTC. Protein sequence: CASSLEHSGDGYTF.

This clone has only a few counts. V usage is TRBV7-8 and J usage is TRBJ2-7, with D possibly matching TRBD1 (5 bases). Germline V gene sequence: CDR1 SGHVS, CDR2 FQNEAQ. The length of the CDR3 is 15 residues. V lost 0 bases to trimming and J lost 5 bases, with 14 bases between them. For the CDR3, the DNA is TGTGCCAGCAGCTTAGCGTGGGCCCGCAGGGACGAGCAGTACTTC. Encoded protein: CASSLAWARRDEQYF.

This clone was detected once. The gene calls are TRBV13 and TRBJ2-3; D perhaps matches TRBD1 (5 bases). Trimming cost V 5 bases and J 1 base, with 13 bases left between them. Germline V lookup: CDR1 PRHDT, CDR2 FYEKMQ (reference sequence). The CDR3 is 15 amino acids. CDR3 nucleotides: TGTGCCAGCAGCCGTAGGGGTAGCCGCACAGATACGCAGTATTTT. This translates into CASSRRGSRTDTQYF.

This rearrangement joins TRBV7-9 to TRBJ1-4; 7 bases are a match to TRBD1. After removal of 2 bases from V and 7 bases from J, the junction contained 10 bases not matched to a gene. From germline, CDR1 is SEHNR and CDR2 FQNEAQ (reference sequence). This CDR3 comprises 16 residues. The CDR3: CASSLRRGTVFEKLFF. CDR3 nucleotides: TGTGCCAGCAGCTTACGTCGCGGGACAGTTTTTGAAAAACTGTTTTTT.

The gene calls are TRBV9 and TRBJ2-6; D unclear. V dropped 1 base and J dropped 4 bases, with 6 bases sitting between them. This CDR3 contains 14 residues. Germline V gene sequence: CDR1 SGDLS, CDR2 YYNGEE. The CDR3 DNA is TGTGCCAGCAGCGTATTATCGGGGGCCAACGTCCTGACTTTC. Translation: CASSVLSGANVLTF.

The V gene is TRBV9, the J gene TRBJ2-7; D is possibly TRBD2 (6 bases). CDR1 is SGDLS, CDR2 YYNGEE, per germline. The ends were cut back, 3 bases at V and 6 bases at J, with 25 bases in the middle. The CDR3 loop spans 17 amino acids. CDR3 nucleotide sequence: TGTGCCAGCAGCGACCCCGATGAACTAGCCGAGGAGGGCGAGCAGTACTTC. Translation: CASSDPDELAEEGEQYF. The whole variable domain, remainder taken from reference TRBV9 and TRBJ2-7, is DSGVTQTPKHLITATGQRVTLRCSPRSGDLSVYWYQQSLDQGLQFLIQYYNGEERAKGNILERFSAQQFPDLHSELNLSSLELGDSALYFCASSDPDELAEEGEQYFGPGTRLTVT.

The V gene is TRBV12-5, the J gene TRBJ1-3; 8 bases are a match to TRBD1. The J segment lost 0 bases and the V segment lost 2 bases, leaving 9 bases of the junction unmatched. Germline V lookup: CDR1 LGHNT, CDR2 FRNRAP. This CDR3 has 18 amino acids. The CDR3 bases are TGTGCTAGTGGTTTGTCCGGGACAGGACAACTCTCTGGAAACACCATATATTTT. Its translation: CASGLSGTGQLSGNTIYF.

The chain combines TRBV5-1 with TRBJ2-7, with TRBD2 as a possible D gene (5 bases). V was shortened by 5 bases and J by 4 bases, with 10 bases between the two germline ends. Germline lookup yields CDR1 SGHRS and CDR2 YFSETQ. The CDR3 length is 12 residues. The CDR3 loop is CASRRELYEQYF. Here the CDR3 DNA reads TGCGCCAGCAGGAGGGAATTGTACGAGCAGTACTTC.

CDR3 sequence (DNA): TGTGCCAGCAGTTTTATAGGGGGCGATTGGAATTCACCCCTCCACTTT. Its translation is CASSFIGGDWNSPLHF. This chain links TRBV27 with TRBJ1-6; 7 bases are a match to TRBD1. Germline loops: CDR1 MNHEY, CDR2 SMNVEV (reference sequence). J lost 7 bases, V lost 3 bases, and 9 bases had no gene match. The CDR3 covers 16 residues.

The chain carries TRBV19 and TRBJ2-7, with 9 bases fitting TRBD1. Trimming removed 9 bases from V and 2 bases from J; junction bases left unmatched: 11. Germline-derived CDR1 and CDR2 are LNHDA and SQIVND (reference sequence). The CDR3 loop spans 15 amino acids. The CDR3 is CASQGPGTGPYEQYF. Written as DNA, the CDR3 is TGTGCCAGCCAGGGTCCTGGGACAGGGCCCTACGAGCAGTACTTC.

The V gene is TRBV29-1, the J gene TRBJ2-2; D gene uncertain. Germline CDR1 SQVTM, CDR2 ANQGSEA. V was shortened by 6 bases and J by 1 base, with 15 bases between the two germline ends. The CDR3 contains 15 residues. The DNA of the CDR3 is TGCAGCGTGACACCAACCAGTATGAACACCGGGGAGCTGTTTTTT. Protein product: CSVTPTSMNTGELFF.

Comment on this clone: The junction differs from germline at one of its ends, possibly a read error. The V call is TRBV5-4, the J call TRBJ2-3, with 12 bases identical to TRBD2. The CDR3 runs 16 residues. The germline V gene encodes CDR1 SGHNT and CDR2 YYREEE (reference sequence). The CDR3 coding sequence is TGTGCCAGCAGGTTGGGGACTAGCGGGTCTATAGATACGCAGTATTTT. Amino acid sequence: CASRLGTSGSIDTQYF.